This passage covers 17 T cell receptor beta chains from one sample sequenced in a study of blood T cell repertoires in COVID-19. Sequencing was performed with immunoSEQ multiplex PCR; in TCRdb, only in-frame clones are kept and a portion is missing. The data hold more than 300,000 clones, with roughly four fifths observed a single time. The sequenced sample was PBMCs or T cells enriched from blood (not recorded which). The receptor source for this set is a woman aged 50 to 60 who had recovered from COVID-19.

Turning to this clone: The germline gene is not matched at one end of the junction; a read error may be the cause. The chain links TRBV10-3 to TRBJ1-1, with a weak D call TRBD1 (6 bases). CDR3 size: 16 residues. Germline V CDR1 and CDR2: ENHRY, SYGVKD. Here the CDR3 reads CATSSPTGARNTEAFF. The CDR3, as DNA: TGTGCCACCAGTTCTCCGACAGGAGCCCGGAACACTGAAGCTTTCTTT.

V usage is TRBV5-1 and J usage is TRBJ2-7; TRBD2 agrees at 14 bases. Trimming removed 4 bases from V and 7 bases from J; junction bases left unmatched: 7. This CDR3 has 15 residues. Germline CDR1 and CDR2: SGHRS and YFSETQ. CDR3: CASSPRLAGGHEQYF. CDR3 nucleotides: TGCGCCAGCAGCCCCCGACTAGCGGGAGGGCATGAGCAGTACTTC.

The chain couples TRBV2 to TRBJ2-3; possibly TRBD2 for D (6 bases). In germline, CDR1 is SNHLY, CDR2 FYNNEI. The CDR3 is made up of 15 amino acids. The V end was cut by 2 bases, the J end by 1 base, with 10 bases between. The CDR3, as DNA: TGTGCCAGCAGTGAATTGTTAGCGGGCACAGATACGCAGTATTTT. It translates to CASSELLAGTDTQYF.

This CDR3 reads CSAESGSSYEQYF. The DNA for the CDR3 is TGCAGCGCCGAGTCCGGGAGCTCCTACGAGCAGTACTTC. The chain employs TRBV29-1 and TRBJ2-7; D is perhaps TRBD2 (6 bases). The CDR3 extends over 13 amino acids. The V gene's germline CDR1 is SQVTM and CDR2 ANQGSEA. V was cut by 7 bases and J by 0 bases, with 13 bases left in between.

The chain joins TRBV29-1 to TRBJ1-1, with TRBD1 matching over 11 bases. Looked up from germline, CDR1 is SQVTM and CDR2 is ANQGSEA. The V segment lost 5 bases and the J segment 8 bases; nucleotides outside the gene matches: 13. The CDR3 length is 15 residues. The CDR3 DNA reads TGCAGCGTTCTGACTACCGGGACAGGGGGTTCGGAAGCTTTCTTT. Protein product: CSVLTTGTGGSEAFF. Based on the CDR3 plus reference TRBV29-1 and TRBJ1-1, the full variable domain is SAVISQKPSRDICQRGTSLTIQCQVDSQVTMMFWYRQQPGQSLTLIATANQGSEATYESGFVIDKFPISRPNLTFSTLTVSNMSPEDSSIYLCSVLTTGTGGSEAFFGQGTRLTVV.

The J gene is TRBJ1-5, the V gene TRBV28, with 7 bases matching TRBD1. There are 14 residues in the CDR3. Trimming removed 9 bases from V and 7 bases from J; junction bases left unmatched: 12. Germline V gives CDR1 MDHEN, CDR2 SYDVKM. The CDR3 DNA sequence: TGTGCCAGACGACAGGGAGGATGGGGCCAGCCCCAGCATTTT. Residues: CARRQGGWGQPQHF.

The V call is TRBV6-5, the J call TRBJ2-2, with 7 bases that match TRBD2. This CDR3 has 14 residues. V lost 6 bases to trimming and J lost 4 bases; unmatched junction nucleotides: 5. Germline V gene lookup returns CDR1 MNHEY and CDR2 SVGAGI. The CDR3 here is CASRISGVTGELFF. CDR3 nucleotides: TGTGCCAGCAGAATCAGCGGGGTCACCGGGGAGCTGTTTTTT.

V and J are TRBV4-2 and TRBJ1-5; D is perhaps TRBD1 (5 bases). CDR1 LGHNA and CDR2 YNFKEQ come from the germline V gene. V lost 0 bases, J lost 2 bases, and 14 bases lay in between. This CDR3 spans 17 amino acids. In DNA, the CDR3 is TGTGCCAGCAGCCAAGAAGTGGGGGGGAGAGGCAATCAGCCCCAGCATTTT. It codes for CASSQEVGGRGNQPQHF.

This clone was seen once. V gene TRBV10-3 combines with J gene TRBJ2-1, with 9 bases identical to TRBD2. Germline loops: CDR1 ENHRY, CDR2 SYGVKD. With 7 bases clipped from V and 10 bases from J, the junction kept 8 bases outside the gene matches. CDR3 length: 13 amino acids. In DNA, the CDR3 is TGTGCCATCACCGGGACTAGCTACGCGGAGCAGTTCTTC. Translation gives CAITGTSYAEQFF.

The CDR3 region has the DNA TGTGCCAGTAGTATAGAATTCGACAGGGGTGATGGCTACACCTTC. This codes for CASSIEFDRGDGYTF. The chain joins TRBV19 to TRBJ1-2; 8 positions match TRBD1. There are 15 residues in the CDR3. Trimming took 0 bases from V and 6 from J; bases not matched to a gene: 6. The germline gives CDR1 LNHDA, CDR2 SQIVND (reference sequence).

The chain joins TRBV7-9 to TRBJ1-5; TRBD1 is a possible D gene (6 bases). The CDR3 extends over 14 amino acids. V was cut by 2 bases and J by 5 bases, with 10 bases left in between. Looked up from germline, CDR1 is SEHNR and CDR2 is FQNEAQ (reference sequence). CDR3 sequence: CASSLLGADQPQHF. The CDR3 DNA is TGTGCCAGCAGCTTATTGGGGGCGGATCAGCCCCAGCATTTT.

V gene TRBV10-3 combines with J gene TRBJ1-1; D is possibly TRBD1 (5 bases). Germline V CDR1 and CDR2: ENHRY, SYGVKD. The V and J ends lost 1 base and 1 base respectively, with 7 bases between them. CDR3 size: 14 residues. CDR3 sequence: CAISELTENTEAFF. CDR3 nucleotide sequence: TGTGCCATCAGTGAGTTGACAGAGAACACTGAAGCTTTCTTT.

The chain joins TRBV3-1 (or the pseudogene TRBV3-2) to TRBJ2-3; 10 bases are a match to TRBD2. Germline trimming cut 1 base from V and 4 bases from J; bases unmatched to any gene: 11. The CDR3 length is 18 residues. Germline values: CDR1 LGHDT, CDR2 YNNKEL (reference sequence). CDR3 amino acids: CASSQGYGSLAGADTQYF. The DNA for the CDR3 is TGTGCCAGCAGCCAAGGCTACGGGTCTCTAGCGGGAGCAGATACGCAGTATTTT.

This chain uses TRBV30 with TRBJ1-2; TRBD1 matches 12 bases. This CDR3 comprises 16 residues. The germline V gene has CDR1 GTSNPN and CDR2 SVGIG (reference sequence). The V gene end was trimmed by 3 bases and the J gene end by 4 bases; junction bases not matched to a gene: 9. For the CDR3, the DNA is TGTGCCTGGAGAGAAACCGGGACAGGGGGCTTCTATGGCTACACCTTC. This encodes CAWRETGTGGFYGYTF. The complete variable domain, with remaining parts taken from reference TRBV30 and TRBJ1-2, reads SQTIHQWPATLVQPVGSPLSLECTVEGTSNPNLYWYRQAAGRGLQLLFYSVGIGQISSEVPQNLSASRPQDRQFILSSKKLLLSDSGFYLCAWRETGTGGFYGYTFGSGTRLTVV.

The table lists this clone with a few counts. The V gene is TRBV11-2, the J gene TRBJ2-1; 7 nucleotides align to TRBD2. Trimming cost V 1 base and J 6 bases; bases outside gene matches: 0. Germline V CDR1 and CDR2: SGHAT, FQNNGV. This CDR3 contains 13 residues. The CDR3 loop is CASSLAGGNEQFF. DNA for the CDR3: TGTGCCAGCAGCTTAGCGGGGGGCAATGAGCAGTTCTTC. The full variable domain, completed using reference TRBV11-2 and TRBJ2-1, is EAGVAQSPRYKIIEKRQSVAFWCNPISGHATLYWYQQILGQGPKLLIQFQNNGVVDDSQLPKDRFSAERLKGVDSTLKIQPAKLEDSAVYLCASSLAGGNEQFFGPGTRLTVL.

This chain connects TRBV5-1 to TRBJ2-1; D perhaps matches TRBD2 (5 bases). The ends were cut back, 4 bases at V and 6 bases at J, with 14 bases in the middle. Germline V gene lookup returns CDR1 SGHRS and CDR2 YFSETQ. The CDR3 is 14 amino acids. The DNA for the CDR3 is TGCGCCAGCAGCGCCCCTGAGGCGGGCAATGAGCAGTTCTTC. It translates to CASSAPEAGNEQFF. The whole variable domain, filled in from reference TRBV5-1 and TRBJ2-1, reads KAGVTQTPRYLIKTRGQQVTLSCSPISGHRSVSWYQQTPGQGLQFLFEYFSETQRNKGNFPGRFSGRQFSNSRSEMNVSTLELGDSALYLCASSAPEAGNEQFFGPGTRLTVL.

The rearrangement uses TRBV21-1 and TRBJ2-2; no DNA check was done on the table's D call, TRBD2. TRBV21-1 is deemed a pseudogene. There are 18 residues in the CDR3. In nucleotides, the CDR3 is TGTGCCAGCAGCCCCCGAGGACTAGCGGGAGTTTCCACCGGGGAGCTGTTTTTT. Protein product: CASSPRGLAGVSTGELFF.